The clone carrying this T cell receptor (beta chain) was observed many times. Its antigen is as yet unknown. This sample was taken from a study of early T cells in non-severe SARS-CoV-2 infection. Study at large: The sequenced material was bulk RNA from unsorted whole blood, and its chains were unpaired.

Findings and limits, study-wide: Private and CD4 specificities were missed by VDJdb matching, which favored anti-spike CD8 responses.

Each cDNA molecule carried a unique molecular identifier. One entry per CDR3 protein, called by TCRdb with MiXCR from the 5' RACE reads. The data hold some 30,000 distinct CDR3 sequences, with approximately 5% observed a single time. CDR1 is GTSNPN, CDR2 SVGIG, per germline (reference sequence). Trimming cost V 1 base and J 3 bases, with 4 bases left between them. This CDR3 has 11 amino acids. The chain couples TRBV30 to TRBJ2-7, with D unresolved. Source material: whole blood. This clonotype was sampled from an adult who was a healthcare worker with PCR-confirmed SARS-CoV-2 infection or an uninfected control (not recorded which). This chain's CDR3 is CAWSENYEQYF. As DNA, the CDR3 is TGTGCCTGGAGTGAAAACTACGAGCAGTACTTC.